The source of this T cell receptor beta chain is a study of control samples from healthy donors and cancer patients. The CDR3 runs to 16 residues. V was cut by 7 bases and J by 6 bases, with 23 bases left in between. Germline assignment: CDR1 LGHDT and CDR2 YNNKEL (reference sequence). Generated by immunoSEQ multiplex PCR, the TCRdb table keeps only in-frame clones and is missing some. The sample lists 150,000 to 200,000 clones, roughly 92% occurring once. This rearrangement joins TRBV3-1 (or the pseudogene TRBV3-2) to TRBJ2-3; possible D gene TRBD2, 7 bases. This clonotype was obtained from a woman between 18 and 29 years old in good health. Material for sequencing was blood. The CDR3 DNA is TGTGCCAGCACCCCCGTTAGGGGGGGGGCGGTGGATACGCAGTATTTT. Its protein is CASTPVRGGAVDTQYF.